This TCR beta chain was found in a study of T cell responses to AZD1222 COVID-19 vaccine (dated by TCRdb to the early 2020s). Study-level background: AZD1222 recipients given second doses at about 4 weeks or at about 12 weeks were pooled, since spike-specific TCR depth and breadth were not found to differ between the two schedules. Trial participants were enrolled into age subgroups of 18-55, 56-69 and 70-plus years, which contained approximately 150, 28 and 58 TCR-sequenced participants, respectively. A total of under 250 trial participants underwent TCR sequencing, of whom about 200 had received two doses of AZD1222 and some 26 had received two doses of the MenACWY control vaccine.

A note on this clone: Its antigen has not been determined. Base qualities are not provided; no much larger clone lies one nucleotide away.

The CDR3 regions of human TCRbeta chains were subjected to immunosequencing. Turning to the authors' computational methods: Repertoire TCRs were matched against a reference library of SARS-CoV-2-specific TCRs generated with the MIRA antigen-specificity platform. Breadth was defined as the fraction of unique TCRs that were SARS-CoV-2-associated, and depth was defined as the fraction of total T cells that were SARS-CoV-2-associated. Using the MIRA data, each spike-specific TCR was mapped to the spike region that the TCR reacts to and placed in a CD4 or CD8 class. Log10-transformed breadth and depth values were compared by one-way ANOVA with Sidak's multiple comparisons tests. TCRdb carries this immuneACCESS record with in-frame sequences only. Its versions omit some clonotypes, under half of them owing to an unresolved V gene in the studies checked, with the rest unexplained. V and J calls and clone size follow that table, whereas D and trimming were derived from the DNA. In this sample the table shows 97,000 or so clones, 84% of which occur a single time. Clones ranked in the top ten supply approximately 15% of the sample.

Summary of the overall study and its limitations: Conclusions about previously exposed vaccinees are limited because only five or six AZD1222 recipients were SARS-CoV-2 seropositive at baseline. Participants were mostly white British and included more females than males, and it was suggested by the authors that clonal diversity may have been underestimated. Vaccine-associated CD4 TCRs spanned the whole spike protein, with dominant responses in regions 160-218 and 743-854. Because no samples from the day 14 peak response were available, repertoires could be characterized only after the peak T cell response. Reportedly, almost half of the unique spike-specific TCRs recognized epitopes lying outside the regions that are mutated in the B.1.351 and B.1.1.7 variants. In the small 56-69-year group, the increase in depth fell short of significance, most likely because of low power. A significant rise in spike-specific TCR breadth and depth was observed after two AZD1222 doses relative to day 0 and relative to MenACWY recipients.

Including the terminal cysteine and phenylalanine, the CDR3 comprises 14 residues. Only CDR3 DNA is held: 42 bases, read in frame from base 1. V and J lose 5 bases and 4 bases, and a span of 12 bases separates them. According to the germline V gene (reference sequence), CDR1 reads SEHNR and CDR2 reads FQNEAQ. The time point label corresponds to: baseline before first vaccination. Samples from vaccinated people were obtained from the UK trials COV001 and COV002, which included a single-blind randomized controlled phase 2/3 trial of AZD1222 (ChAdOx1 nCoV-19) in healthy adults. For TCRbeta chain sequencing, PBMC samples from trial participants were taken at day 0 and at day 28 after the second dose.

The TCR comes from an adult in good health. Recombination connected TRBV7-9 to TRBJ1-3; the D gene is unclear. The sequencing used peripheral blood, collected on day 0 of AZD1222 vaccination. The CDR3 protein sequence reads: CASSPSPTGNTIYF. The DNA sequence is TGTGCCAGCAGCCCTTCGCCTACGGGAAACACCATATATTTT.